These T cell receptor beta chains were read from a single sample in a study of T cell changes during pregnancy in multiple sclerosis. Generated by immunoSEQ multiplex PCR, the TCRdb table keeps only in-frame clones and is missing some. Found here are roughly 20,000 clones, around 90% of them singletons; the top ten hold approximately 1.3%. The specimen comprised CD4+ T cells from peripheral blood mononuclear cells, sampled in the first trimester of pregnancy. The origin of the receptors is a female donor in good health, enrolled as a control in a pregnancy study. CDR3s include the opening cysteine and the closing phenylalanine or tryptophan. D genes are given only for firm matches. Size is stated for part of the rows, as once, few or many counts, or as a class when the clone is expanded.

NA TRBJ2-3 TRBV5-4 TRBD2 CASSPGLAGGYGTDTQYF TGTGCCAGCAGCCCGGGACTAGCGGGGGGGTACGGCACAGATACGCAGTATTTT
NA TRBJ1-5 TRBV4-1 TRBD1 CASSPQGAGNQPQHF TGCGCCAGCAGCCCCCAGGGGGCAGGGAATCAGCCCCAGCATTTT
NA TRBJ2-4 TRBV30 NA CAWTRANIQYF TGTGCCTGGACGAGGGCCAACATTCAGTACTTC
NA TRBJ2-5 TRBV5-6 TRBD1 CASSLPGGGETQYF TGTGCCAGCAGCTTGCCAGGGGGCGGTGAGACCCAGTACTTC
NA TRBJ1-1 TRBV2 NA CASVFGAGAIINTEAFF TGTGCCAGCGTATTTGGTGCAGGGGCGATCATCAACACTGAAGCTTTCTTT
NA TRBJ2-7 TRBV11-3 TRBD2 CASSLGGSGGSSYEQYF TGTGCCAGCAGCTTAGGGGGCAGCGGGGGGAGCTCCTACGAGCAGTACTTC
NA TRBJ2-1 TRBV19 TRBD2 CASSQLPGGLTYNEQFF TGTGCCAGTAGCCAATTGCCGGGGGGTCTGACCTACAATGAGCAGTTCTTC
NA TRBJ1-2 TRBV5-1 TRBD1 CASSLGTGTVGYGYTF TGCGCCAGCAGCTTGGGTACCGGGACAGTGGGCTATGGCTACACCTTC
once TRBJ2-7 TRBV7-9 TRBD1 CASSSQGTVNSYEQYF TGTGCCAGCAGCTCTCAAGGGACAGTTAACTCCTACGAGCAGTACTTC
once TRBJ1-2 TRBV19 TRBD1 CASNERQGIGYGYTF TGTGCCAGTAACGAGCGACAGGGGATTGGCTATGGCTACACCTTC
NA TRBJ2-3 TRBV5-1 TRBD2 CASAGGPTDTQYF TGCGCCAGCGCGGGAGGGCCCACAGATACGCAGTATTTT
NA TRBJ2-2 TRBV14 TRBD1 CASTDRGANTGELFF TGTGCCAGCACCGACAGGGGAGCGAACACCGGGGAGCTGTTTTTT
few TRBJ2-5 TRBV7-6 TRBD2 CASSLYSGSPETQYF TGTGCCAGCAGCTTATATAGCGGGAGCCCAGAGACCCAGTACTTC
NA TRBJ1-2 TRBV5-6 TRBD1 CASSLPTGNTDGYTF TGTGCCAGCAGCTTACCGACAGGGAATACAGATGGCTACACCTTC
NA TRBJ2-5 TRBV5-1 NA CASSEGTQETQYF TGCGCCAGCAGCGAGGGGACTCAAGAGACCCAGTACTTC
once TRBJ1-1 TRBV10-3 NA CAISDPDQGQFSAEAFF TGTGCCATCAGTGACCCAGATCAGGGGCAATTCTCCGCTGAAGCTTTCTTT
once TRBJ2-1 TRBV6-4 NA CASSDSVRAAEQFF TGTGCCAGCAGTGACTCGGTCAGGGCCGCTGAGCAGTTCTTC
NA TRBJ2-7 TRBV7-7 NA CAGSGGKRQHHEQYF TGTGCTGGTTCAGGCGGGAAGAGACAGCACCACGAGCAGTACTTC
NA TRBJ2-3 TRBV7-9 NA CASSPSNIYTDTQYF TGTGCCAGCAGCCCATCCAACATTTACACAGATACGCAGTATTTT
NA TRBJ2-7 TRBV10-3 TRBD2 CAILADQSYEQYF TGTGCCATCCTAGCGGATCAATCCTACGAGCAGTACTTC
once TRBJ2-5 TRBV6-1 NA CASTPKGSVRETQYF TGTGCCAGCACCCCAAAGGGTAGCGTCAGGGAGACCCAGTACTTC
NA TRBJ2-2 TRBV5-1 NA CASSLTGQSNTGELFF TGCGCCAGCAGCTTGACGGGACAATCGAACACCGGGGAGCTGTTTTTT
NA TRBJ1-6 TRBV7-8 TRBD1 CASSQARGQGYDSPLHF TGTGCCAGCAGTCAAGCCCGGGGACAGGGGTACGATTCACCCCTCCACTTT
NA TRBJ1-2 TRBV18 NA CASSPGAGGYGYTF TGTGCCAGCTCACCGGGTGCCGGGGGCTATGGCTACACCTTC
NA TRBJ1-4 TRBV15 NA CATSRDGTNEKLFF TGTGCCACCAGCAGAGACGGAACTAATGAAAAACTGTTTTTT
NA TRBJ1-1 TRBV4-3 TRBD1 CASSQDPDRTEAFF TGCGCCAGCAGCCAAGATCCGGACAGGACTGAAGCTTTCTTT
NA TRBJ2-7 TRBV13 TRBD2 CASSLGRTSGRYEQYF TGTGCCAGCAGCTTAGGACGGACTAGCGGGAGGTACGAGCAGTACTTC
NA TRBJ2-7 TRBV28 TRBD2 CASYPTLGTSGRTYEQYF TGTGCCAGCTACCCGACTCTTGGGACTAGCGGGAGGACCTACGAGCAGTACTTC
once TRBJ2-7 TRBV30 TRBD1 CAWSALAGGEQYF TGTGCCTGGAGTGCCCTAGCAGGGGGCGAGCAGTACTTC
NA TRBJ1-4 TRBV2 NA CASSDYSTNEKLFF TGTGCCAGCAGTGACTACTCAACTAATGAAAAACTGTTTTTT
NA TRBJ1-2 TRBV7-6 NA CASSLKGGSYTF TGTGCCAGCAGCTTAAAAGGGGGAAGCTACACCTTC
NA TRBJ1-2 TRBV27 NA CASAPGGRGGYTF TGTGCCAGCGCACCGGGGGGGCGGGGAGGCTACACCTTC
NA TRBJ1-2 TRBV19 TRBD1 CASSRQGVGGYTF TGTGCCAGTAGCAGACAGGGAGTAGGGGGCTACACCTTC
once TRBJ1-2 TRBV29-1 TRBD1 CSGNRGDYGYTF TGCAGCGGTAACAGGGGGGACTATGGCTACACCTTC